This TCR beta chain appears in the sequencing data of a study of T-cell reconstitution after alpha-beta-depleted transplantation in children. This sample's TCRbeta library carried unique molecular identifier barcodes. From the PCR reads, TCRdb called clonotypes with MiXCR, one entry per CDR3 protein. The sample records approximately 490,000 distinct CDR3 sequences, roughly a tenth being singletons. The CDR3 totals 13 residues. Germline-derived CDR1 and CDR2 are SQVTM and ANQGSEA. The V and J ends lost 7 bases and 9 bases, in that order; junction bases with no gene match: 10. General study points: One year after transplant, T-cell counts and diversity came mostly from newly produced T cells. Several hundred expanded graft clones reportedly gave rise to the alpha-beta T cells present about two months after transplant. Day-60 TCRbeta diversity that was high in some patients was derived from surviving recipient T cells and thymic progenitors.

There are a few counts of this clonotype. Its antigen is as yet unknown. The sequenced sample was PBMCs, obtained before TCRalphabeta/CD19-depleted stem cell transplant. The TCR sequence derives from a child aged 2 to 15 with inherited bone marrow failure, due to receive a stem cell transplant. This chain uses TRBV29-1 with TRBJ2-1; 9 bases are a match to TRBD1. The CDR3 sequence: CSAQGQGEREQFF. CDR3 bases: TGCAGCGCCCAGGGACAGGGAGAACGTGAGCAGTTCTTC.